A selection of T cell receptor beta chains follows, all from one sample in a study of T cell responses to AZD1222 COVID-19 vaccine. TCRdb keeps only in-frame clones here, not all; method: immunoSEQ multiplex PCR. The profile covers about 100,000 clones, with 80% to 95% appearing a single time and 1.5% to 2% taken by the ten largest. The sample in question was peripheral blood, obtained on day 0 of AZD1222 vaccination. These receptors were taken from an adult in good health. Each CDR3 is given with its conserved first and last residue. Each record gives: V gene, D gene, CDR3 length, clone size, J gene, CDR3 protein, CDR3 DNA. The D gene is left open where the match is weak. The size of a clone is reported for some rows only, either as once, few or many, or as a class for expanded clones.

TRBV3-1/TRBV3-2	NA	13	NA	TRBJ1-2	CASSQGFAYGYTF	TGTGCCAGCAGCCAAGGGTTCGCCTATGGCTACACCTTC
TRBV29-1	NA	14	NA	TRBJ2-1	CSVGRESSYNEQFF	TGCAGCGTTGGACGGGAGAGCTCCTACAATGAGCAGTTCTTC
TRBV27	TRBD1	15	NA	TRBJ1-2	CANRGGGGDNYGYTF	TGTGCCAATAGGGGAGGAGGGGGCGATAACTATGGCTACACCTTC
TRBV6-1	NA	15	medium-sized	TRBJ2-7	CASSEAATSSYEQYF	TGTGCCAGCAGTGAAGCCGCGACAAGCTCCTACGAGCAGTACTTC
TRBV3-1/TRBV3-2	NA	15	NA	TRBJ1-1	CASSHLRAGTTEAFF	TGTGCCAGCAGCCACTTAAGGGCAGGGACCACTGAAGCTTTCTTT
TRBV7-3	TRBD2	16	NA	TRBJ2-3	CASSPRREGSTDTQYF	TGTGCCAGCAGCCCCCGGCGGGAGGGAAGCACAGATACGCAGTATTTT
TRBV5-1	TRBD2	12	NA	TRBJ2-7	CASSLAGGEQYF	TGCGCCAGCAGTCTAGCGGGAGGCGAGCAGTACTTC
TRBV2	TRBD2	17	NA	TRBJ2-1	CASSGLEAGGPVNEQFF	TGTGCCAGCAGTGGACTAGAGGCGGGAGGGCCGGTGAATGAGCAGTTCTTC
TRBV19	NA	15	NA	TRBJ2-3	CASSINVGSTDTQYF	TGTGCCAGTAGTATAAACGTGGGGAGCACAGATACGCAGTATTTT
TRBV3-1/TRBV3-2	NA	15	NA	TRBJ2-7	CASSQDRLAYYEQYF	TGTGCCAGCAGCCAAGATCGGCTAGCGTACTACGAGCAGTACTTC
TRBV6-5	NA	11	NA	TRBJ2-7	CASRANYEQYF	TGTGCCAGCAGAGCAAACTACGAGCAGTACTTC
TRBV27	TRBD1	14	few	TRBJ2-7	CASSHRGPSYEQYF	TGTGCCAGCAGTCACAGGGGGCCATCCTACGAGCAGTACTTC
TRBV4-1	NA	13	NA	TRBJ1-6	CASSLTTDSPLHF	TGCGCCAGCAGCCTTACTACGGACTCACCCCTCCACTTT
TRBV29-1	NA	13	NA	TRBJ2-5	CSVAENMGETQYF	TGCAGCGTAGCGGAGAACATGGGGGAGACCCAGTACTTC
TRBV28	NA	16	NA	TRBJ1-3	CASSGQFGLLGNTIYF	TGTGCCAGCAGTGGACAGTTTGGACTTTTAGGAAACACCATATATTTT
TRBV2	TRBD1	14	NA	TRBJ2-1	CASSSGTGNNEQFF	TGTGCCAGCAGCTCCGGGACAGGGAACAATGAGCAGTTCTTC
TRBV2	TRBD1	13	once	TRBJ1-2	CASGPTGVDGYTF	TGTGCCAGCGGACCGACAGGGGTCGATGGCTACACCTTC
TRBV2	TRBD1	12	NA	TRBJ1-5	CAGGQGGQPQHF	TGTGCCGGAGGACAGGGAGGGCAGCCCCAGCATTTT
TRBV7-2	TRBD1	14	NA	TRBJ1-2	CASSFTDRDNGYTF	TGTGCCAGCAGCTTCACGGACAGGGATAATGGCTACACCTTC
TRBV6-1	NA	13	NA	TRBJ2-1	CASSESLPGEQFF	TGTGCCAGCAGTGAATCCCTTCCGGGTGAGCAGTTCTTC
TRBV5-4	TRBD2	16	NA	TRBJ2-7	CASRQGTSGINYEQYF	TGTGCCAGCAGACAAGGGACTAGCGGGATCAATTACGAGCAGTACTTC
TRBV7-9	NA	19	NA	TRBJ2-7	CASSQRTVIGGGPSYEQYF	TGTGCCAGCAGCCAGCGGACAGTTATCGGCGGCGGACCCTCCTACGAGCAGTACTTC
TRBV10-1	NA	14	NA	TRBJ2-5	CASSEGQGQETQYF	TGCGCCAGCAGTGAGGGGCAGGGTCAAGAGACCCAGTACTTC
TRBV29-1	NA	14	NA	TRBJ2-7	CSVAPDPMGNEQYF	TGCAGCGTTGCACCGGACCCGATGGGCAACGAGCAGTACTTC
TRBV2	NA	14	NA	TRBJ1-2	CASSEVQTNYGYTF	TGTGCCAGCAGTGAAGTGCAGACTAACTATGGCTACACCTTC
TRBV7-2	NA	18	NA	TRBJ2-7	CASSLVGRGASSSYEQYF	TGTGCCAGCAGCTTAGTTGGTAGAGGGGCCTCAAGCTCCTACGAGCAGTACTTC
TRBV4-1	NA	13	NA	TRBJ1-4	CASSPGEGEKLFF	TGCGCCAGCAGCCCTGGAGAGGGTGAAAAACTGTTTTTT
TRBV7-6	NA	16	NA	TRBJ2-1	CASSLEGLFGVNEQFF	TGTGCCAGCAGCTTGGAGGGGCTTTTTGGAGTCAATGAGCAGTTCTTC
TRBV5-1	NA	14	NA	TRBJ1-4	CASSLEQPTEKLFF	TGCGCCAGCAGCTTGGAACAGCCAACTGAAAAACTGTTTTTT
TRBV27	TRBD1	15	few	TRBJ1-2	CASSFVQGAQTGYTF	TGTGCCAGCAGTTTCGTCCAGGGGGCGCAGACTGGCTACACCTTC
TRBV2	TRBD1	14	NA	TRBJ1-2	CASRTEQGAGGYTF	TGTGCCAGCAGGACAGAACAGGGGGCTGGCGGCTACACCTTC
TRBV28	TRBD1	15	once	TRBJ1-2	CASSSGGTGVYGYTF	TGTGCCAGCAGTTCCGGGGGGACAGGGGTTTATGGCTACACCTTC
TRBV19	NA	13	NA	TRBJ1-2	CASSMGQADGYTF	TGTGCCAGTAGTATGGGTCAGGCGGATGGCTACACCTTC
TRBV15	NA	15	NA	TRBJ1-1	CATSGSRTVNTEAFF	TGTGCCACCAGCGGGAGCAGGACAGTGAACACTGAAGCTTTCTTT
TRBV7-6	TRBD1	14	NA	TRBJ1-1	CASSPDRTWTEAFF	TGTGCCAGCAGCCCGGACAGGACGTGGACTGAAGCTTTCTTT
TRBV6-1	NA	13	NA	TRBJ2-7	CASSEGGTYEQYF	TGTGCCAGCAGTGAGGGGGGTACCTACGAGCAGTACTTC
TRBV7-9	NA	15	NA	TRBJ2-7	CASSLGGQPVYEQYF	TGTGCCAGCAGCTTGGGAGGACAGCCGGTCTACGAGCAGTACTTC
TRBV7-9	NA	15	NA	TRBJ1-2	CASSLAMGRGYGYTF	TGTGCCAGCAGCTTAGCGATGGGAAGGGGGTACGGCTACACCTTC
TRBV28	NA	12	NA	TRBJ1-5	CARRGGNQPQHF	TGTGCCAGGAGGGGAGGCAATCAGCCCCAGCATTTT
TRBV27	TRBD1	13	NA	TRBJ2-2	CASSWTGQRELFF	TGTGCCAGCAGTTGGACAGGGCAAAGGGAGCTGTTTTTT
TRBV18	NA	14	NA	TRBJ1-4	CASSSGATNEKLFF	TGTGCCAGCTCATCAGGGGCAACTAATGAAAAACTGTTTTTT
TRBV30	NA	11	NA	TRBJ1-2	CAWSGLYGYTF	TGTGCCTGGAGTGGCCTCTATGGCTACACCTTC
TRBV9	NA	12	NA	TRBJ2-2	CASSVEHGELFF	TGTGCCAGCAGCGTAGAGCACGGGGAGCTGTTTTTT
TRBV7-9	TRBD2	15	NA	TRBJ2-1	CASSFIWDGGNEQFF	TGTGCCAGCAGCTTTATCTGGGACGGGGGGAATGAGCAGTTCTTC
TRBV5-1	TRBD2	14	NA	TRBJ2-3	CASSLALAGDTQYF	TGCGCCAGCAGCTTGGCACTAGCGGGAGATACGCAGTATTTT
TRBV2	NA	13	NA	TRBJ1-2	CASSPIDSYGYTF	TGTGCCAGCAGTCCTATCGACAGCTATGGCTACACCTTC
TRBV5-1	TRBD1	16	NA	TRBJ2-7	CASSLGRGSMAYEQYF	TGCGCCAGCAGCTTGGGCAGGGGGTCAATGGCTTACGAGCAGTACTTC
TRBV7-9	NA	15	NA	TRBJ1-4	CASSPLGAPNEKLFF	TGTGCCAGCAGCCCTCTCGGGGCTCCTAATGAAAAACTGTTTTTT